The 26 T cell receptor beta chains below come from one sample, sequenced in a study of regulatory T cells in long-lasting Graves disease. CDR3 regions were amplified by Arm-PCR using iRepertoire HTBI primers to build TCR beta libraries. One entry per CDR3 protein, called by TCRdb with MiXCR from the multiplex PCR reads. This sample has approximately 290,000 distinct CDR3 sequences, with 22% found just once. Time point meaning: persistent/refractory GD, antithyroid drugs over 5 years with positive TRAb. The TCR library was prepared using RNA isolated from PBMCs. The sequencing here drew on peripheral blood mononuclear cells (PBMCs), taken when the disease was refractory, from a patient treated with antithyroid drugs. The receptor source for this set is a female donor with Graves disease.

This chain joins TRBV7-2 and TRBJ2-6; the D call may be TRBD1 or TRBD2 (5 bases each). The CDR3 contains 20 residues. Germline values: CDR1 SGHTA, CDR2 FQGNSA. Trimming shortened V by 6 bases and J by 1 base, and 25 bases separated the two germline ends. The CDR3 is CASRSTIPWGTESGANVLTF. Written as DNA, the CDR3 is TGTGCCAGCAGATCTACGATCCCGTGGGGGACCGAGTCTGGGGCCAACGTCCTGACTTTC.

This clonotype was observed a handful of times. V usage is TRBV6-2 or TRBV6-3 and J usage is TRBJ1-4; D gene uncertain. Per germline, CDR1 MNHEY and CDR2 SVGEGT. The CDR3 covers 12 residues. Between the trimmed V and J ends, which lost 2 bases and 6 bases, there was a span of 4 bases. CDR3 in amino acids: CASSYPDEKLFF. The CDR3, as DNA: TGTGCCAGCAGTTACCCGGATGAAAAACTGTTTTTT.

This rearrangement joins TRBV20-1 to TRBJ2-5, with TRBD1 matching over 8 bases. This CDR3 is built from 13 residues. Unmatched junction bases numbered 3, after V lost 2 bases and J lost 4 bases. The germline V gene has CDR1 DFQATT and CDR2 SNEGSKA (reference sequence). CDR3 loop: CSARRDRRETQYF. CDR3 bases: TGCAGTGCTAGACGGGACAGGAGAGAGACCCAGTACTTC.

This clonotype came up a few times. The rearrangement uses TRBV6-9 and TRBJ2-5; TRBD1 matches 10 bases. The germline CDR1 and CDR2 sequences are MNHGY and SVAAGI. CDR3 length equals 14 residues. The trim removed 4 bases at V and 5 bases at J, leaving 4 bases unmatched. The CDR3: CASSLTGGGETQYF. The DNA for the CDR3 is TGTGCCAGCAGTTTGACAGGGGGCGGCGAGACCCAGTACTTC.

In its sample, this clonotype was seen a few times. The CDR3 spells CSARDYNSPLHF. The CDR3 nucleotides are TGCAGTGCTAGAGATTATAATTCACCCCTCCACTTT. This chain connects TRBV20-1 to TRBJ1-6; unclear D gene. The CDR3 is 12 amino acids. Germline V gives CDR1 DFQATT, CDR2 SNEGSKA (reference sequence). V was clipped by 0 bases and J by 4 bases, with 1 base between them.

The chain uses TRBV7-8 and TRBJ2-1; 11 bases are shared with TRBD2. The trim removed 5 bases at V and 7 bases at J, leaving 10 bases unmatched. The germline V gene encodes CDR1 SGHVS and CDR2 FQNEAQ. CDR3 length: 16 amino acids. The CDR3 reads CASSLLTSGIWNEQFF. In DNA, the CDR3 is TGTGCCAGCAGCCTTTTGACTAGCGGGATCTGGAATGAGCAGTTCTTC.

This clonotype was found many times. This chain joins TRBV15 and TRBJ2-7, with D maybe TRBD1 (5 bases). CDR1 and CDR2 (germline): LNHNV, YYDKDF (reference sequence). The V and J ends lost 2 bases and 3 bases respectively, with 11 bases between them. The CDR3 consists of 14 residues. CDR3 bases: TGTGCCACCAGCAGACTAGACAGTAACTACGAGCAGTACTTC. This sequence encodes CATSRLDSNYEQYF.

This clonotype was detected a few times. The chain employs TRBV19 and TRBJ1-1, with D possibly being TRBD1 (6 bases). This CDR3 region has 15 residues. Germline V CDR1 and CDR2: LNHDA, SQIVND (reference sequence). V lost 4 bases to trimming and J lost 1 base, with 13 bases between them. CDR3 protein: CASSTGQGRNTEAFF. The CDR3 nucleotides read TGTGCCAGTAGTACGGGGCAGGGGCGGAACACTGAAGCTTTCTTT.

The chain carries TRBV19 and TRBJ2-6, with D perhaps given as TRBD1 or TRBD2 (6 bases each). Per germline, CDR1 LNHDA and CDR2 SQIVND (reference sequence). There are 14 residues in the CDR3. Trimming took 5 bases from V and 4 from J, leaving 9 bases between them. The chain's CDR3 is CASSGGPGANVLTF. The CDR3 nucleotides read TGTGCCAGTAGTGGGGGGCCCGGGGCCAACGTCCTGACTTTC.

This clonotype was seen ten or more times. This chain uses TRBV7-9 with TRBJ2-5; D call uncertain. Per germline, CDR1 SEHNR and CDR2 FQNEAQ (reference sequence). V was trimmed by 5 bases and J by 1 base, leaving 14 bases between them. CDR3 size: 15 residues. CDR3 sequence: CASSVKGDLQETQYF. CDR3 bases: TGTGCCAGCAGCGTTAAGGGTGACCTCCAAGAGACCCAGTACTTC.

This clonotype came up many times. The chain recombines TRBV28 with TRBJ2-5; no reliable D call. Trimming stripped 5 bases from V and 0 bases from J, with 7 bases between. CDR1 and CDR2 from the germline V gene are MDHEN and SYDVKM. This CDR3 has 13 residues. The CDR3 sequence: CASSPSDQETQYF. CDR3 nucleotide sequence: TGTGCCAGCAGTCCCTCCGACCAAGAGACCCAGTACTTC.

This clonotype was counted a few times. The rearrangement links TRBV28 to TRBJ2-2; tentatively, D is TRBD1 (6 bases). CDR3 length: 16 residues. With 6 bases removed from V and 4 bases from J, the gap between germline ends came to 18 bases. Germline-derived CDR1 and CDR2 are MDHEN and SYDVKM. The CDR3 DNA follows: TGTGCCAGCAGCCAACCCGGGACAATTACCACCGGGGAGCTGTTTTTT. It yields the protein CASSQPGTITTGELFF.

This clonotype has a handful of counts. The J gene is TRBJ2-7, the V gene TRBV10-1; TRBD1 agrees at 8 bases. Germline V gives CDR1 WNHNN, CDR2 SYGVQD (reference sequence). With 8 bases clipped from V and 6 bases from J, the junction kept 12 bases outside the gene matches. The CDR3 runs 14 residues. CDR3 in amino acids: CASGSGTGVSEQYF. CDR3 nucleotide sequence: TGCGCCAGCGGCTCCGGGACAGGTGTGAGCGAGCAGTACTTC.

This clonotype came up many times. CDR3: CAWSIGTAGETQYF. In DNA form, the CDR3 reads TGTGCCTGGAGTATCGGGACAGCAGGAGAGACCCAGTACTTC. V gene TRBV30 combines with J gene TRBJ2-5; 7 bases line up with TRBD1. This CDR3 has 14 amino acids. V shed 2 bases, J shed 4 bases, and the junction held 7 bases outside the gene matches. CDR1 is GTSNPN, CDR2 SVGIG, per germline (reference sequence).

The gene calls are TRBV3-1 and TRBJ2-7; D gene ambiguous. V was trimmed by 3 bases and J by 5 bases, leaving 5 bases between them. The germline CDR1 and CDR2 sequences are LGHDT and YNNKEL (reference sequence). The CDR3 loop spans 11 amino acids. In DNA, the CDR3 is TGTGCCAGCAGCCATACCGACGAGCAGTACTTC. Its translation is CASSHTDEQYF.

The chain combines TRBV30 with TRBJ1-2, with TRBD1 as a possible D gene (5 bases). Trimming removed 0 bases from V and 8 bases from J, with 13 bases in between. The CDR3 is 13 residues long. CDR1 and CDR2 from the germline V gene are GTSNPN and SVGIG (reference sequence). This CDR3 reads CAWSVYGGDGYTF. The DNA of the CDR3 is TGTGCCTGGAGTGTATATGGGGGAGACGGCTACACCTTC.

The chain employs TRBV27 and TRBJ2-7, with 12 bases identical to TRBD2. Germline CDR1 reads MNHEY; CDR2 reads SMNVEV (reference sequence). This CDR3 region has 16 residues. Trimming removed 3 bases from V and 9 bases from J; junction bases left unmatched: 12. This CDR3 is CASSFQARGLAGRQYF. CDR3 sequence (DNA): TGTGCCAGCAGTTTCCAAGCCCGCGGACTAGCGGGACGGCAGTACTTC.

Notes on this clonotype: This may be a read error: a much more frequent sequence differs by one nucleotide. The rearrangement joins TRBV20-1 to TRBJ2-7, with 8 bases matching TRBD2. The CDR3 has 14 residues. The V gene's germline CDR1 is DFQATT and CDR2 SNEGSKA (reference sequence). The CDR3 sequence is CSASLSGMGYGQYF. CDR3 in DNA: TGCAGTGCTAGCCTTAGCGGGATGGGCTACGGGCAGTACTTC.

The chain carries TRBV5-1 and TRBJ2-7; TRBD2 is a possible D gene (7 bases). Germline V gene lookup returns CDR1 SGHRS and CDR2 YFSETQ. The V end was cut by 0 bases, the J end by 7 bases, with 17 bases between. The CDR3 is made up of 15 amino acids. CDR3 protein: CASSLEAGAREEQYF. Here the CDR3 DNA reads TGCGCCAGCAGCTTGGAGGCGGGGGCGCGAGAAGAGCAGTACTTC.

The chain employs TRBV7-9 and TRBJ2-7; possible D gene TRBD2, 5 bases. Germline V gives CDR1 SEHNR, CDR2 FQNEAQ (reference sequence). CDR3 size: 13 residues. V was cut by 2 bases and J by 6 bases, with 11 bases left in between. CDR3 sequence (DNA): TGTGCCAGCAGCTTATTCACTGGGAGCGAGCAGTACTTC. This sequence encodes CASSLFTGSEQYF.

This chain links TRBV20-1 with TRBJ1-5, with D possibly TRBD1 on 5 matching bases. This CDR3 region has 16 residues. The V gene lost 5 bases and the J gene lost 5 bases, with 22 bases spanning the gap. Germline V gives CDR1 DFQATT, CDR2 SNEGSKA (reference sequence). CDR3 region: CSARPLRREGDQPQHF. The CDR3 nucleotides are TGCAGTGCTCGGCCCCTCCGAAGAGAAGGGGATCAGCCCCAGCATTTT.

The chain has TRBV25-1 and TRBJ1-1; D not certain. Germline V gene lookup returns CDR1 MGHDK and CDR2 SYGVNS. The V end lost 7 bases, the J end lost 7 bases, and 13 bases lay between the germline ends. This CDR3 is built from 12 residues. CDR3 in amino acids: CASNLDGSEAFF. The CDR3 coding sequence is TGTGCCAGCAATCTAGACGGCAGTGAAGCTTTCTTT. Together with reference TRBV25-1 and TRBJ1-1, the CDR3 gives the full variable domain: EADIYQTPRYLVIGTGKKITLECSQTMGHDKMYWYQQDPGMELHLIHYSYGVNSTEKGDLSSESTVSRIRTEHFPLTLESARPSHTSQYLCASNLDGSEAFFGQGTRLTVV.

This clonotype was counted many times. The chain combines TRBV7-2 with TRBJ1-2; the D is unclear. Germline V gives CDR1 SGHTA, CDR2 FQGNSA. Trimming pared 3 bases from V and 7 bases from J, leaving 12 bases between. This CDR3 region has 13 residues. As DNA, the CDR3 is TGTGCCAGCAGCTTGGCCGATGTGGGTGGCTACACCTTC. This gives the protein CASSLADVGGYTF.

This clonotype has a count of ten or more. V and J are TRBV20-1 and TRBJ1-5, with D unresolved. The V gene's germline CDR1 is DFQATT and CDR2 SNEGSKA (reference sequence). With 2 bases removed from V and 6 bases from J, the gap between germline ends came to 5 bases. The CDR3 extends over 11 amino acids. CDR3 nucleotides: TGCAGTGCTAGAACAGTTCAGCCCCAGCATTTT. Translation gives CSARTVQPQHF.

The chain couples TRBV29-1 to TRBJ1-1, with 7 bases that match TRBD1. Unmatched junction bases numbered 6, after V lost 4 bases and J lost 1 base. Germline V gene data show CDR1 as SQVTM and CDR2 as ANQGSEA. This CDR3 region has 14 residues. The CDR3 here is CSVGQGEGNTEAFF. The CDR3 bases are TGCAGCGTTGGACAGGGAGAGGGGAACACTGAAGCTTTCTTT.

With regard to this clonotype: This sequence may be a read error, since a much larger clone differs from it by one base. This CDR3 fails to terminate in the conserved phenylalanine or tryptophan, so it likely reflects a read error. The gene calls are TRBV6-9 and TRBJ1-2; D gene uncertain. The CDR3 is made up of 13 amino acids. The V and J ends lost 3 bases and 5 bases respectively, with 10 bases between them. CDR1 and CDR2 (germline): MNHGY, SVAAGI. The CDR3 coding sequence is TGTGCCAGCAGTTACGAGTCAGATTATGGCTACACCTCC. It yields the protein CASSYESDYGYTS.